Described below is a single T cell receptor beta chain sequence and its context. Its cognate antigen is unknown. V was trimmed by 5 bases and J by 8 bases, leaving 18 bases between them. The V gene's germline CDR1 is SGHVS and CDR2 FNYEAQ. This CDR3 spans 15 amino acids. This sample stems from a study of T cells after yellow fever vaccination. Overall study context: SMART-Seq v4 Ultra Low Input prepared the low-cell-number fractions. Findings of the study overall: Clonotypes shared by both compartments, CD4 and CD8, made up a small share. Peaking faster, on day 5 versus 15, the secondary response was nonetheless weaker.

TCRdb itself ran the 5' RACE reads through MiXCR, one entry per CDR3 protein. The sample has 230,000 or so distinct CDR3 sequences, more than 6.5% seen once. V and J are TRBV7-6 and TRBJ2-2; D unclear. The origin of this receptor is a man aged 30 to 45 who received the YFV17D yellow fever vaccine. The input for sequencing was CD4+ T cells sorted from PBMCs, taken on the day of the yellow fever booster vaccination. The CDR3: CASSPADQFGGELFF. CDR3 in DNA: TGTGCCAGCAGCCCAGCAGACCAATTCGGGGGGGAGCTGTTTTTT.